The 15 T cell receptor beta chains listed next were all sequenced from one sample in a study of blood T cell repertoires in COVID-19. TCRdb keeps only in-frame clones here, not all; method: immunoSEQ multiplex PCR. This sample carries about 87,000 clones, about four fifths of them seen once, and the ten largest clones take about 2%. The sequenced sample consisted of peripheral blood. The origin of the receptors is an older woman with acute or convalescent COVID-19.

The rearrangement links TRBV19 to TRBJ2-5, with D perhaps matching TRBD1 (6 bases). V was pared by 5 bases and J by 5 bases, with 9 bases between. The CDR3 totals 12 residues. Germline CDR1 and CDR2: LNHDA and SQIVND (reference sequence). The CDR3, as DNA: TGTGCCAGTAGTGGACAGTATGAGACCCAGTACTTC. Residues: CASSGQYETQYF. The entire variable domain, with the rest obtained from reference TRBV19 and TRBJ2-5, is as follows: DGGITQSPKYLFRKEGQNVTLSCEQNLNHDAMYWYRQDPGQGLRLIYYSQIVNDFQKGDIAEGYSVSREKKESFPLTVTSAQKNPTAFYLCASSGQYETQYFGPGTRLLVL.

V usage is TRBV19 and J usage is TRBJ1-6; D is unresolved. The CDR3 runs 14 residues. Germline CDR1 LNHDA, CDR2 SQIVND (reference sequence). Deletions cut 7 bases from V and 10 bases from J, with 17 bases between. This CDR3 reads CASNAALGGSPLHF. In DNA form, the CDR3 reads TGTGCCAGTAACGCCGCCCTAGGAGGCTCACCCCTCCACTTT.

This clone appeared a single time. The gene calls are TRBV7-3 and TRBJ2-1; D is undetermined. Per germline, CDR1 SGHTA and CDR2 FQGTGA. Between the trimmed V and J ends, which lost 5 bases and 0 bases, there was a span of 8 bases. The length of the CDR3 is 14 residues. DNA of the CDR3: TGTGCCAGCAGCCTTCTGAGCTCCTACAATGAGCAGTTCTTC. Protein: CASSLLSSYNEQFF.

The chain is built from TRBV6-5 and TRBJ1-1, with 9 positions matching TRBD1. J gave up 4 bases and V 5 bases, and 8 bases lay outside the gene matches. The CDR3 extends over 15 amino acids. Germline lookup yields CDR1 MNHEY and CDR2 SVGAGI. CDR3 bases: TGTGCCAGCAGTCCGGCGGGACAGGGCGGCACTGAAGCTTTCTTT. Protein product: CASSPAGQGGTEAFF.

V and J are TRBV6-7 and TRBJ2-1; 13 nucleotides line up with TRBD2. TRBV6-7 belongs to the ORF category, with a function that is uncertain. The CDR3 has 21 residues. Losses at the gene ends were 9 bases for V and 0 bases for J; bases not matched to a gene: 20. CDR3 sequence (DNA): TGTGCCAGGCAAGGGGGCTACGCGACTAGCGGGGGGCGGAGCTCCTACAATGAGCAGTTCTTC. This gives the protein CARQGGYATSGGRSSYNEQFF.

The chain employs TRBV19 and TRBJ1-2, with D unclear. In germline, CDR1 is LNHDA, CDR2 SQIVND (reference sequence). The CDR3 has 15 amino acids. V was cut by 3 bases and J by 1 base, with 12 bases left in between. Written as DNA, the CDR3 is TGTGCCAGTAGTATGTCGCAGATTTTTAACTATGGCTACACCTTC. Amino acid sequence: CASSMSQIFNYGYTF.

This chain connects TRBV5-6 to TRBJ1-2; tentative D call: TRBD1 (5 bases). Deletions cut 7 bases from V and 4 bases from J, with 17 bases between. CDR1 SGHDT and CDR2 YYEEEE come from the germline V gene. The CDR3 has 14 amino acids. The CDR3 DNA is TGTGCCAGCCGGGCGGAGGGGAGGACCTATGGCTACACCTTC. This gives the protein CASRAEGRTYGYTF.

The chain recombines TRBV4-1 with TRBJ2-7; 9 positions agree with TRBD1. After removal of 5 bases from V and 5 bases from J, the junction contained 19 bases not matched to a gene. The CDR3 is made up of 18 amino acids. CDR1 is MGHRA and CDR2 is YSYEKL in the germline V gene. CDR3 sequence: CASSNLRISGQGFHEQYF. The CDR3 nucleotides are TGCGCCAGCAGCAATTTAAGGATAAGCGGACAGGGGTTCCACGAGCAGTACTTC.

This chain joins TRBV5-1 and TRBJ2-7; a possible D gene is TRBD2 (5 bases). The V end lost 0 bases, the J end lost 2 bases, and 12 bases lay between the germline ends. This CDR3 is built from 15 residues. CDR1 SGHRS and CDR2 YFSETQ come from the germline V gene. CDR3 coding DNA: TGCGCCAGCAGCTTGGCCGTCGGGGTCGCCTACGAGCAGTACTTC. Translating gives CASSLAVGVAYEQYF.

This chain joins TRBV12-3 or TRBV12-4 and TRBJ1-3; maybe TRBD1 (5 bases). Trimming cost V 3 bases and J 4 bases, with 7 bases left between them. The CDR3 covers 13 residues. CDR3 DNA: TGTGCCAGCAGTTTCGGGGGGGGAAACACCATATATTTT. Residues: CASSFGGGNTIYF.

This clone came up once. The chain uses TRBV6-5 and TRBJ1-6, with D maybe TRBD1 (5 bases). Trimming removed 10 bases from V and 7 bases from J, with 17 bases in between. The CDR3 consists of 14 residues. CDR1 and CDR2 from the germline V gene are MNHEY and SVGAGI. The CDR3 DNA reads as TGTGCCACTTCCAGGGCCCTTGGGAATTCACCCCTCCACTTT. It codes for CATSRALGNSPLHF.

This clone was seen only once. The V call is TRBV30, the J call TRBJ2-7; 7 bases line up with TRBD1. Per germline, CDR1 GTSNPN and CDR2 SVGIG (reference sequence). Trimming removed 2 bases from V and 3 bases from J; junction bases left unmatched: 4. The CDR3 is 13 residues long. The CDR3 DNA sequence: TGTGCCTGGAGTAAGGGACAGTTCTACGAGCAGTACTTC. It codes for CAWSKGQFYEQYF.

This clone was seen only a few times. J is TRBJ1-2 and V is TRBV7-3; 7 bases match TRBD1. CDR1 and CDR2 from the germline V gene are SGHTA and FQGTGA. V gave up 1 base and J gave up 2 bases; unmatched junction bases: 7. This CDR3 region has 16 residues. As DNA, the CDR3 is TGTGCCAGCAGCTTAAGAACAGGGGAGAAAAACTATGGCTACACCTTC. Residues: CASSLRTGEKNYGYTF.

This rearrangement joins TRBV4-1 to TRBJ1-3; maybe TRBD1 (6 bases). Germline CDR1 MGHRA, CDR2 YSYEKL. This CDR3 spans 15 amino acids. Trimming shortened V by 7 bases and J by 0 bases, and 13 bases separated the two germline ends. CDR3 in amino acids: CASTSTGSSGNTIYF. The CDR3 bases are TGCGCCAGCACCTCGACAGGCAGCTCTGGAAACACCATATATTTT.

This rearrangement joins TRBV19 to TRBJ2-2; D ambiguous. The V gene lost 3 bases and the J gene lost 3 bases, with 14 bases spanning the gap. Germline CDR1 LNHDA, CDR2 SQIVND (reference sequence). The CDR3 has 16 amino acids. The CDR3 reads CASSISVHEDTGELFF. CDR3 nucleotide sequence: TGTGCCAGTAGTATCTCAGTTCACGAGGACACCGGGGAGCTGTTTTTT.